Here is one T cell receptor beta chain with its context. Its antigen remains unknown. This entry is derived from a study of T cell responses to AZD1222 COVID-19 vaccine. Regarding the study as a whole: Breadth and depth of Spike-specific TCRs rose after two AZD1222 doses.

TCRdb keeps only in-frame clones here, not all; method: immunoSEQ multiplex PCR. This repertoire shows about 270,000 clones, about 94% found once; its top ten account for about 0.5%. The specimen was peripheral blood, collected 28 days after the second AZD1222 dose. The origin of this receptor is an adult who received the AZD1222 COVID-19 vaccine.

CDR3 in amino acids: CASSFTGDGEQYF. CDR3 in DNA: TGTGCCAGCAGCTTTACGGGGGACGGCGAGCAGTACTTC. The V and J genes are TRBV7-9 and TRBJ2-7, with D possibly TRBD2 on 6 matching bases. V lost 3 bases to trimming and J lost 6 bases, with 12 bases between them. The CDR3 is 13 residues long. Germline CDR1 is SEHNR and CDR2 is FQNEAQ (reference sequence).